These T cell receptor beta chains were read from a single sample in a study of blood T cell repertoires in COVID-19. Sequencing was performed with immunoSEQ multiplex PCR; in TCRdb, only in-frame clones are kept and a portion is missing. Of roughly 32,000 clones in the sample, 87% were seen once. The sample comprised peripheral blood. The source of these receptors is a man in his sixties with active COVID-19. Both conserved end residues are part of each CDR3. The D gene is left open where the match is weak. Clone sizes are given selectively: once, few, many, or a class where the clone is expanded.

d_call	v_call	j_call	clone_size	cdr3_nt	cdr3_aa
NA	TRBV25-1	TRBJ1-4	once	TGTGCCAGCAACGGCAGGAAAGGTGAAAAACTGTTTTTT	CASNGRKGEKLFF
NA	TRBV9	TRBJ1-3	NA	TGTGCCAGCAGCCGCGACAGCGATCTCTCTGGAAACACCATATATTTT	CASSRDSDLSGNTIYF
TRBD2	TRBV7-9	TRBJ2-7	once	TGTGCCAGCAGCAGTAGCGGGGGGGCCAGGTACGAGCAGTACTTC	CASSSSGGARYEQYF
NA	TRBV7-3	TRBJ2-3	NA	TGTGCCAGCAGCTTAATGGGCCACGCAGATACGCAGTATTTT	CASSLMGHADTQYF
NA	TRBV7-2	TRBJ2-3	NA	TGTGCCAGCAGCCCGAAGGCGGGACGGGATACGCAGTATTTT	CASSPKAGRDTQYF
TRBD2	TRBV6-5	TRBJ2-3	once	TGTGCCAGCAGCCGACTAGCGGGGGCCTCAGATACGCAGTATTTT	CASSRLAGASDTQYF
TRBD1	TRBV11-2	TRBJ2-1	few	TGTGCCAGCAGCTTAGGACAGGGGCAGTACAATGAGCAGTTCTTC	CASSLGQGQYNEQFF
NA	TRBV19	TRBJ2-1	NA	TGTGCCAGTAGTATAGAGGAGACGGCCAATGAGCAGTTCTTC	CASSIEETANEQFF
NA	TRBV20-1	TRBJ1-6	NA	TGCAGTGCTAGTCCCCGGGGAGCCTATAATTCACCCCTCCACTTT	CSASPRGAYNSPLHF
TRBD1	TRBV4-2	TRBJ1-1	NA	TGTGCCAGCAGCCAAGCGGGACAGGGCGGGACTGAAGCTTTCTTT	CASSQAGQGGTEAFF
NA	TRBV7-8	TRBJ2-5	NA	TGTGCCAGCAGCTTAGGGAGAATCCGGCAAGAGACCCAGTACTTC	CASSLGRIRQETQYF
NA	TRBV6-1	TRBJ1-5	NA	TGTGCCAGCAGTGAAAACAGGGCTAGGGTGCAGCCCCAGCATTTT	CASSENRARVQPQHF
TRBD1	TRBV7-9	TRBJ1-3	NA	TGTGCCAGCAGCTGGGGACAGGGCTCTGGAAACACCATATATTTT	CASSWGQGSGNTIYF
TRBD1	TRBV29-1	TRBJ1-2	NA	TGCAGCGTTGAAGTGACAGGGGGTCATTATGGCTACACCTTC	CSVEVTGGHYGYTF
NA	TRBV9	TRBJ2-3	NA	TGTGCCAGCAGCGTGATGGACATCCACACAGATACGCAGTATTTT	CASSVMDIHTDTQYF
NA	TRBV18	TRBJ1-1	few	TGTGCCAGCTCACCAAGACAGTTGAACACTGAAGCTTTCTTT	CASSPRQLNTEAFF
NA	TRBV7-2	TRBJ2-7	NA	TGTGCCAGCAGACCTCGACTATCCTCCTACGAGCAGTACTTC	CASRPRLSSYEQYF
TRBD1	TRBV30	TRBJ1-2	NA	TGTGCCCAATACTTAGAGAGGGGGCTCTATGGCTACACCTTC	CAQYLERGLYGYTF
TRBD2	TRBV5-4	TRBJ2-1	once	TGTGCCAGCAGCTTAGTCGGGGGGGCGGGCAATGAGCAGTTCTTC	CASSLVGGAGNEQFF
TRBD2	TRBV6-4	TRBJ2-3	few	TGTGCCAGCAGATACCGTGTGGCTAGCGGGGGCGGCACGCAGTATTTT	CASRYRVASGGGTQYF
TRBD1	TRBV6-5	TRBJ1-5	NA	TGTGCCAGCAGTTACCCGAGACAGGGACATCAGCCCCAGCATTTT	CASSYPRQGHQPQHF
TRBD1	TRBV7-2	TRBJ1-4	NA	TGTGCCAGCAGCTTAGTCTCGACAGGGTGGGCTGAAAAACTGTTTTTT	CASSLVSTGWAEKLFF
TRBD2	TRBV20-1	TRBJ2-1	NA	TGCAGTGCTAGTGGACTAGCGGGCTTCAATGAGCAGTTCTTC	CSASGLAGFNEQFF
NA	TRBV9	TRBJ1-1	few	TGTGCCAGCGGGCGGGATAGCACTGAAGCTTTCTTT	CASGRDSTEAFF
TRBD2	TRBV7-2	TRBJ2-5	NA	TGTGCCAGCAGCCAGCGGGGGGGCCAAGAGACCCAGTACTTC	CASSQRGGQETQYF
TRBD2	TRBV11-2	TRBJ2-5	once	TGTGCCAGCAGCTTAGTGGGTAGCGGGGGTTCGGAGACCCAGTACTTC	CASSLVGSGGSETQYF
NA	TRBV2	TRBJ2-1	NA	TGTGCCAGCAGTGAAGCGTTGAGCGGTCGAAACAATGAGCAGTTCTTC	CASSEALSGRNNEQFF
TRBD2	TRBV28	TRBJ2-2	NA	TGTGCCAGCAGTTTAACTAGCGGGGTTATGGGGGAGCTGTTTTTT	CASSLTSGVMGELFF
NA	TRBV18	TRBJ2-2	once	TGTGCCAGCTCACTACTCGACACGAACACCGGGGAGCTGTTTTTT	CASSLLDTNTGELFF
TRBD2	TRBV18	TRBJ2-3	NA	TGTGCCAGCTCACCTCCTAGCGGGAGCACAGATACGCAGTATTTT	CASSPPSGSTDTQYF
NA	TRBV4-2	TRBJ1-1	NA	TGTGCCAGCAGCCAAGATGGAAGGGGGATGAACACTGAAGCTTTCTTT	CASSQDGRGMNTEAFF
NA	TRBV4-3	TRBJ1-3	few	TGCGCATGCAGCCAGCGATGGGGGGGGCGACCTGGAAACACCATATATTTT	CACSQRWGGRPGNTIYF
NA	TRBV30	TRBJ2-5	NA	TGTGCCTGGAGGGAAGGGTCAGGGCTTAGGAAGACCCAGTACTTC	CAWREGSGLRKTQYF
TRBD1	TRBV9	TRBJ2-7	NA	TGTGCCAGCAGCGTAGGTCCGACAGGGATCTACGAGCAGTACTTC	CASSVGPTGIYEQYF
TRBD1	TRBV2	TRBJ2-7	NA	TGTGCCAGCAGGGGACAGGGGCCCTACGAGCAGTACTTC	CASRGQGPYEQYF
TRBD2	TRBV3-1/TRBV3-2	TRBJ2-1	NA	TGTGCCAGCAGCCAAGAAGTTACTAGCGGGAGGGGCTCCAATGAGCAGTTCTTC	CASSQEVTSGRGSNEQFF
NA	TRBV7-9	TRBJ2-1	NA	TGTGCCAGCAGCTTGGCTGTGGGCCCCCCATACAATGAGCAGTTCTTC	CASSLAVGPPYNEQFF
TRBD2	TRBV7-9	TRBJ2-1	NA	TGTGCCAGCAGCGGAGAGGGGCGGGGGGAACACAATGAGCAGTTCTTC	CASSGEGRGEHNEQFF
TRBD1	TRBV4-1	TRBJ1-3	NA	TGCGCCAGCAGCCAAAACCCCTGGACAGGGGAGGGAAACACCATATATTTT	CASSQNPWTGEGNTIYF
TRBD2	TRBV18	TRBJ2-7	NA	TGTGCCAGCTCAGAAAGGGGACTAGCGGGAGCAGAGCAGTACTTC	CASSERGLAGAEQYF
NA	TRBV11-2	TRBJ1-1	NA	TGTGCCAGCAGCTTAGATTCAGGGGACATCACTGAAGCTTTCTTT	CASSLDSGDITEAFF
NA	TRBV19	TRBJ1-1	NA	TGTGCCAGTCAAGGGGCCATGAACACTGAAGCTTTCTTT	CASQGAMNTEAFF
TRBD1	TRBV11-2	TRBJ1-5	once	TGTGCCAGCAGCTGGGACAGGGGAAGCAATCAGCCCCAGCATTTT	CASSWDRGSNQPQHF
NA	TRBV7-2	TRBJ2-3	NA	TGTGCCAGCAGCACGCAGGGGCGAGAGAAGCAGTATTTT	CASSTQGREKQYF
TRBD1	TRBV25-1	TRBJ1-1	NA	TGTGCCAGCCGTACAGGGGGCAAAACTGAAGCTTTCTTT	CASRTGGKTEAFF
TRBD1	TRBV19	TRBJ2-7	NA	TGTGCCAGTAGTATAGGACAGGGTCGAGGGAACGAGCAGTACTTC	CASSIGQGRGNEQYF
TRBD1	TRBV9	TRBJ2-1	NA	TGTGCCAGCAGCGGGGACAGGGGGCGGAACAATGAGCAGTTCTTC	CASSGDRGRNNEQFF
NA	TRBV14	TRBJ2-3	NA	TGTGCCAGCAGCCATGAGAACTTGGGCTATTCTCGGACAGATACGCAGTATTTT	CASSHENLGYSRTDTQYF
NA	TRBV15	TRBJ2-1	NA	TGTGCCACCAGCAGAGATTCCGCCGCACTGTCATCCCATGAGCAGTTCTTC	CATSRDSAALSSHEQFF
NA	TRBV7-2	TRBJ1-6	NA	TGTGCCAGCAGCTTATTACCAGGGAGGGTCGGGTCACCCCTCCACTTT	CASSLLPGRVGSPLHF
TRBD1	TRBV29-1	TRBJ1-2	NA	TGCAGCGTCGACAGGGTGGGGTATGGCTACACCTTC	CSVDRVGYGYTF
TRBD1	TRBV6-6	TRBJ1-1	once	TGTGCCAGCAGGCGCACAGGGGACACTGAAGCTTTCTTT	CASRRTGDTEAFF
TRBD1	TRBV7-3	TRBJ2-3	NA	TGTGCCAGCAGCTTAGAAGGGGACAGGAGCACAGATACGCAGTATTTT	CASSLEGDRSTDTQYF
NA	TRBV4-2	TRBJ1-6	NA	TGTGCCAGCAGCCAAGTGGGAGGGGGTACGTCACCCCTCCACTTT	CASSQVGGGTSPLHF
TRBD1	TRBV19	TRBJ2-7	NA	TGTGCCAGTAGTATAGGACTGGGACAGGGCGAGCAGTACTTC	CASSIGLGQGEQYF
NA	TRBV5-8	TRBJ1-2	once	TGTGCCAGCAACTCCCGTCGGGGGGGCCCTAACTATGGCTACACCTTC	CASNSRRGGPNYGYTF
NA	TRBV30	TRBJ2-3	NA	TGTGCCTGGAGTCGAGGGGGTAGCACAGATACGCAGTATTTT	CAWSRGGSTDTQYF
TRBD2	TRBV7-2	TRBJ2-2	NA	TGTGCCAGCAATAGCGGGGGAAGCACCGGGGAGCTGTTTTTT	CASNSGGSTGELFF
NA	TRBV4-1	TRBJ2-1	NA	TGCGCCAGCAGCCAAGAGTGGGACGGGGGTTCCTACAATGAGCAGTTCTTC	CASSQEWDGGSYNEQFF
TRBD1	TRBV29-1	TRBJ1-2	NA	TGCAGCATGAATGTCGGGACAGGGGGTGGCTACACCTTC	CSMNVGTGGGYTF